This T cell receptor beta chain was recorded in a study of shared clonotypes between healthy human individuals (dated by TCRdb to 2020 to 2021). The study in broad terms: The cohort comprised two women and a few men aged 18 to 49 years. For each donor, CD4 naive and CD4 memory were each run on three plates, CD8 naive on two plates, and CD8 memory on one plate. To estimate repertoire size and how much clonotype sharing occurs between individuals, the study deeply sequenced the blood TCR repertoires of about five healthy adults. Libraries were prepared and TCR repertoires were sequenced by different laboratories using diverse techniques, in order to increase sequencing depth and limit assay-specific biases. Leukapheresis yielded between about 0.94 and 8.9 billion PBMCs per donor. The study at large found these results: Rarefaction of sorted-subset datasets indicated incomplete sequencing despite the large sequencing depth. Clonotypes shared by all four sorted-subset donors showed higher generation probabilities than non-shared clonotypes. Sampling was restricted to blood, and TCR repertoires in tissue are likely to differ from TCR repertoires in blood. Estimated clonotype richness was generally larger for naive than for memory subsets. Pairwise subsampling led to the expectation that sequencing depth would affect the degree of clonotype sharing among donors. About 4.5% of naive CD4, roughly 3.6% of naive CD8, 2.3% of memory CD4, and less than 0.45% of memory CD8 clonotypes were shared across several donors. The small number of donors limited the genetic and exposure-history diversity represented.

This clone was counted a single time. What antigen it recognizes has not been identified. No qualities accompany the bases; no much larger clone lies one base away. CDR1 and CDR2 are drawn from the germline V gene: MDHEN, SYDVKM. Trimming at the junction amounts to 8 bases on V and 8 bases on J, and the germline ends lie 15 bases apart. The CDR3 contains 12 residues, cysteine and phenylalanine counted. Solely the CDR3 DNA is kept, with 36 bases framed from the first base. TCR CDR3 regions were amplified from genomic DNA by multiplex PCR using the deep immunoSEQ assay. Extracted genomic DNA from each cell subset was spread evenly across all wells of several immunoSEQ 96-well plates, with each plate serving as a replicate. For sorted subsets, about 210 ng of genomic DNA, equivalent to some 33,000 T cell genomes, went into each replicate PCR. Purified libraries were quantified with a Qubit 3.0 fluorometer, sized on a Bioanalyzer 2100, and re-quantified with the KAPA Library Quantification kit. Every immunoSEQ 96-well plate was sequenced on a separate single-read 150-cycle Illumina NextSeq 550 flow cell. As for the authors' bioinformatics: The immunoSEQ output contained only junctional sequences without quality scores, so filtering could not match that applied to full-length reads. To assign V/J genes and CDR3, sequences were annotated using PyIR, a Python wrapper for IgBLAST v1.9, with IMGT germline references. Reads were filtered out if the reads had weak V/J assignments (E-value above 1e-6), no CDR3, stop codons, out-of-frame junctions, or ambiguous translated residues. V3J clonotypes were defined as sequences sharing an identical inferred V gene, J gene, and CDR3 amino acid sequence. Percentage overlap between repertoires was calculated by dividing the number of shared unique clonotypes by the size of the smaller repertoire. Repertoire richness was assessed with RTK rarefaction, the Chao1 estimator, and Recon v2.1 estimates of unobserved clonotypes. OLGA was used to compute generation probabilities for all TCRbeta clonotypes that the gDNA method yielded from a few donors. What TCRdb holds here is the immuneACCESS table cut down to in-frame rearrangements. Part of the clones is not present; checked against another copy, under half of the missing clones reflect an unresolved V gene, and the others are unexplained. The V and J calls and clone size come from that table; D and trimming were worked out from the DNA. This sample holds around 980,000 clones; 75% to 85% were observed only once. Together, the top ten hold 0.5% to 0.65% of the sample.

Donors were healthy HIV-negative adults with no recently reported acute infections or vaccinations. Every donor was a Caucasian adult residing in Nashville, Tennessee, USA. Magnetic negative selection was used to enrich CD4+ T cells, after which naive cells were positively selected on CD45RA and the negative fraction became the memory subset. Blood was obtained by leukapheresis, after which PBMCs were separated by Ficoll-Histopaque density gradient centrifugation and cryopreserved in liquid nitrogen vapor phase. Analytical flow cytometry was used to check the purity and quantity of each magnetically sorted T cell population. Genomic DNA was isolated from each sorted fraction and quantified by UV absorbance on a Nanodrop 2000c.

This sequence was found in a man between 18 and 29 years old in good health. Some clones in this sample may be carry-over from other donors' samples. Rearrangement joined TRBV28 to TRBJ1-1, and possibly TRBD1, on 6 matching bases. Sequenced sample: memory CD4+ T cells from PBMCs. The meaning of the sample's cell subset or site label: CD45RA-negative fraction. The nucleotide sequence is given as TGTGCCAGCCCCGGTGCGGGGGGCGAAGCTTTCTTT. It encodes CASPGAGGEAFF.